The 5 T cell receptor beta chains below were found in one sample sequenced in a study of T-cell memory formation after mild COVID-19. TCRdb re-called the 5' RACE reads through MiXCR, storing one row per CDR3 protein. Seen here are some 100,000 distinct CDR3 sequences, roughly 11% observed once, and the top ten hold roughly two fifths. Sequencing was performed on PBMCs or a T cell subset sorted from them (not recorded which). These receptors all stem from a man younger than 30 who had mild COVID-19 (a few samples of this study predate the infection). Cell type and time point are not known.

The V gene is TRBV11-3, the J gene TRBJ2-1, with 10 bases identical to TRBD1. V shed 5 bases and J 2 bases; nucleotides not matched to a gene: 3. From germline, CDR1 is SGHNT and CDR2 YENEEA. The CDR3 covers 15 residues. In nucleotides, the CDR3 is TGTGCCAGCAGCCCGGACAGGGGGACCTACAATGAGCAGTTCTTC. Protein product: CASSPDRGTYNEQFF.

This sequence joins TRBV11-2 and TRBJ2-1, with a weak D call TRBD2 (5 bases). V was trimmed by 1 base and J by 8 bases, leaving 9 bases between them. Looked up from germline, CDR1 is SGHAT and CDR2 is FQNNGV. This CDR3 is built from 13 residues. The CDR3 sequence: CASSLADSYEQFF. DNA for the CDR3: TGTGCCAGCAGCTTAGCGGACTCATATGAGCAGTTCTTC.

This clonotype came up a few times. The chain couples TRBV5-4 to TRBJ2-7; D unresolved. CDR1 SGHNT and CDR2 YYREEE come from the germline V gene (reference sequence). Trimming stripped 4 bases from V and 2 bases from J, with 19 bases between. This CDR3 is 16 amino acids long. CDR3 residues: CASSDVPRTRAYEQYF. In DNA form, the CDR3 reads TGTGCCAGCAGCGACGTTCCAAGGACCCGCGCCTACGAGCAGTACTTC.

The chain links TRBV4-1 to TRBJ2-5; a possible D gene is TRBD2 (6 bases). This CDR3 contains 15 residues. With 3 bases removed from V and 4 bases from J, the gap between germline ends came to 15 bases. Germline CDR1 reads MGHRA; CDR2 reads YSYEKL. CDR3 amino acids: CASSQDPDGGETQYF. The CDR3 bases are TGCGCCAGCAGCCAGGATCCGGACGGGGGAGAGACCCAGTACTTC.

This clonotype was counted between two and nine times. This rearrangement joins TRBV12-3 or TRBV12-4 to TRBJ2-2; 8 bases agree with TRBD2. This CDR3 contains 14 residues. Trimming took 10 bases from V and 6 from J; bases not matched to a gene: 10. CDR3 protein: CATGIGGVAGELFF. CDR3 nucleotide sequence: TGTGCCACCGGAATCGGGGGGGTCGCCGGGGAGCTGTTTTTT.